The 15 T cell receptor beta chains below come from one sample, sequenced in a study of blood T cell repertoires in COVID-19. The method was immunoSEQ multiplex PCR; TCRdb's version includes in-frame clones alone and lacks a portion of them. The profile shows roughly 9,000 clones, over 75% of them singletons. The sequencing sample was made of peripheral blood. The origin of the receptors is a human donor in a cohort sampled during active COVID-19.

This clone was recorded a few times. The chain employs TRBV5-4 and TRBJ2-1, with TRBD2 identical over 12 bases. Losses at the gene ends were 3 bases for V and 2 bases for J; bases not matched to a gene: 6. This CDR3 region has 17 residues. From germline, CDR1 is SGHNT and CDR2 YYREEE (reference sequence). The CDR3 protein is CASSSRLAGVPYNEQFF. CDR3 bases: TGTGCCAGCAGCTCACGACTAGCGGGAGTTCCCTACAATGAGCAGTTCTTC.

This clone was detected only once. The chain couples TRBV11-3 to TRBJ2-1; 11 bases match TRBD2. Germline V gene data show CDR1 as SGHNT and CDR2 as YENEEA. Losses at the gene ends were 5 bases for V and 8 bases for J; bases not matched to a gene: 8. The length of the CDR3 is 15 residues. CDR3 residues: CASSETSGIYHEQFF. CDR3 bases: TGTGCCAGCAGCGAGACTAGCGGGATTTATCATGAGCAGTTCTTC.

The chain employs TRBV30 and TRBJ1-1; weak D call: TRBD1 (5 bases). V was shortened by 1 base and J by 0 bases, with 6 bases between the two germline ends. This CDR3 contains 13 residues. Looked up from germline, CDR1 is GTSNPN and CDR2 is SVGIG (reference sequence). CDR3 amino acids: CAWSGGVNTEAFF. DNA for the CDR3: TGTGCCTGGAGTGGGGGGGTGAACACTGAAGCTTTCTTT.

The chain recombines TRBV28 with TRBJ2-7; TRBD2 might be the D (5 bases). The CDR3 extends over 14 amino acids. V was shortened by 6 bases and J by 5 bases, with 17 bases between the two germline ends. Germline V gene data show CDR1 as MDHEN and CDR2 as SYDVKM. The CDR3 bases are TGTGCCAGCAGCCCTCATTCGCGGGTCGACGAGCAGTACTTC. Its protein product is CASSPHSRVDEQYF.

The V call is TRBV19, the J call TRBJ1-2; D gene uncertain. V lost 6 bases to trimming and J lost 4 bases, with 24 bases between them. Germline V gene lookup returns CDR1 LNHDA and CDR2 SQIVND (reference sequence). The CDR3 contains 17 residues. The CDR3 coding sequence is TGTGCCAGTAGGGGAGCGCAGGCCACCCCTTCTGGCTATGGCTACACCTTC. Translation gives CASRGAQATPSGYGYTF.

V usage is TRBV5-6 and J usage is TRBJ1-1; D perhaps matches TRBD1 (6 bases). V shed 1 base and J shed 9 bases, with 10 bases lying between them. Looked up from germline, CDR1 is SGHDT and CDR2 is YYEEEE. CDR3 size: 12 residues. Here the CDR3 reads CASSLNRVKAFF. The CDR3 bases are TGTGCCAGCAGCTTGAACAGGGTGAAAGCTTTCTTT.

CDR3 in amino acids: CASSTGQGGVEQFF. CDR3 sequence (DNA): TGTGCCAGCAGCACGGGACAGGGTGGGGTTGAGCAGTTCTTC. This rearrangement joins TRBV5-4 to TRBJ2-1; 9 bases are shared with TRBD1. The germline V gene encodes CDR1 SGHNT and CDR2 YYREEE (reference sequence). This CDR3 region has 14 residues. Unmatched junction bases numbered 8, after V lost 4 bases and J lost 9 bases.

The chain links TRBV28 to TRBJ2-7, with D possibly TRBD2 on 7 matching bases. The germline V gene encodes CDR1 MDHEN and CDR2 SYDVKM. Between the trimmed V and J ends, which lost 3 bases and 3 bases, there was a span of 18 bases. CDR3 length: 16 residues. The CDR3 is CASSFSRGGGLYEQYF. DNA for the CDR3: TGTGCCAGCAGTTTCTCCCGGGGAGGGGGGCTCTACGAGCAGTACTTC.

The chain combines TRBV27 with TRBJ1-5, with TRBD1 matching over 7 bases. Germline trimming cut 1 base from V and 8 bases from J; bases unmatched to any gene: 2. The V gene's germline CDR1 is MNHEY and CDR2 SMNVEV (reference sequence). This CDR3 region has 13 residues. The CDR3: CASSLYRGEPQHF. As DNA, the CDR3 is TGTGCCAGCAGTTTATACAGGGGTGAGCCCCAGCATTTT.

The V call is TRBV4-1, the J call TRBJ2-7, with 8 bases lining up with TRBD2. CDR1 is MGHRA, CDR2 YSYEKL, per germline. The V and J ends lost 7 bases and 2 bases, in that order; junction bases with no gene match: 10. The CDR3 runs to 15 residues. The CDR3 here is CASTPPSGGTYEQYF. The CDR3 DNA sequence: TGCGCCAGCACCCCTCCGAGCGGGGGAACCTACGAGCAGTACTTC.

The rearrangement joins TRBV9 to TRBJ2-3; D is perhaps TRBD1 (5 bases). The CDR3 totals 13 residues. V shed 4 bases and J shed 5 bases, with 11 bases lying between them. Germline V lookup: CDR1 SGDLS, CDR2 YYNGEE. The CDR3 region has the DNA TGTGCCAGCAGCCGGCAGGGCCTAGATACGCAGTATTTT. Its translation: CASSRQGLDTQYF.

The J gene is TRBJ1-2, the V gene TRBV2, with 8 bases lining up with TRBD1. Germline lookup yields CDR1 SNHLY and CDR2 FYNNEI. Trimming cost V 5 bases and J 3 bases; bases outside gene matches: 2. This CDR3 has 13 residues. The CDR3 region is CASSPDRDYGYTF. For the CDR3, the DNA is TGTGCCAGCAGTCCGGACAGGGACTATGGCTACACCTTC. The variable domain in full, with the rest retrieved from reference TRBV2 and TRBJ1-2, is EPEVTQTPSHQVTQMGQEVILRCVPISNHLYFYWYRQILGQKVEFLVSFYNNEISEKSEIFDDQFSVERPDGSNFTLKIRSTKLEDSAMYFCASSPDRDYGYTFGSGTRLTVV.

The CDR3 sequence is CATSVGSTDTQYF. In DNA form, the CDR3 reads TGTGCCACCAGTGTGGGCAGCACAGATACGCAGTATTTT. This chain links TRBV24-1 with TRBJ2-3; D remains unclear. Germline V gene lookup returns CDR1 KGHDR and CDR2 SFDVKD. Between the trimmed V and J ends, which lost 5 bases and 0 bases, there was a span of 5 bases. The CDR3 is 13 residues long.

This rearrangement joins TRBV6-1 to TRBJ2-7; D perhaps matches TRBD1 (5 bases). CDR3 length: 15 amino acids. CDR1 is MNHNS, CDR2 SASEGT, per germline. The V and J ends lost 0 bases and 2 bases respectively, with 11 bases between them. Here the CDR3 DNA reads TGTGCCAGCAGTGAAGCGCGGTCAGGGACCTACGAGCAGTACTTC. Protein product: CASSEARSGTYEQYF.

V and J are TRBV5-1 and TRBJ1-3; D is uncertain. CDR1 and CDR2 from the germline V gene are SGHRS and YFSETQ. Trimming shortened V by 0 bases and J by 0 bases, and 7 bases separated the two germline ends. The CDR3 covers 15 residues. CDR3 in amino acids: CASSLGLHSGNTIYF. In nucleotides, the CDR3 is TGCGCCAGCAGCTTGGGGTTACACTCTGGAAACACCATATATTTT.